A selection of T cell receptor beta chains follows, all from one sample in a study of CXCR3-negative and CXCR3-positive naive CD8 T cells. No DNA is given; TCRdb re-called the 5' RACE reads and lists each CDR3 protein once. This sample carries fewer than 80,000 distinct CDR3 sequences, with around 4% going to the ten biggest clones. The specimen was naive CXCR3- CD8+ T cells from blood. The receptors originated from a human donor in good health. Some clones in this sample may be carry-over from other donors' samples. Each CDR3 is given with its conserved first and last residue.

v_call: TRBV7-9
j_call: TRBJ2-1
cdr3_length: 14
cdr3_aa: CASSLAGRGDEQFF

v_call: TRBV12-3/TRBV12-4
j_call: TRBJ2-2
cdr3_length: 15
cdr3_aa: CASRFTVGYTGELFF

v_call: TRBV9
j_call: TRBJ2-1
cdr3_length: 14
cdr3_aa: CASSADSPYNEQFF

v_call: TRBV7-2
j_call: TRBJ2-7
cdr3_length: 20
cdr3_aa: CASSSQRLTSGGSDPWEQYF

v_call: TRBV4-3
j_call: TRBJ2-1
cdr3_length: 17
cdr3_aa: CASSRTLAGGSYNEQFF

v_call: TRBV29-1
j_call: TRBJ2-2
cdr3_length: 12
cdr3_aa: CSAEGGAGELFF

v_call: TRBV29-1
j_call: TRBJ2-7
cdr3_length: 15
cdr3_aa: CSVERTGVASYEQYF

v_call: TRBV19
j_call: TRBJ2-1
cdr3_length: 13
cdr3_aa: CASSISSYNEQFF

v_call: TRBV7-2
j_call: TRBJ1-1
cdr3_length: 14
cdr3_aa: CASSLLSATTEAFF

v_call: TRBV29-1
j_call: TRBJ2-1
cdr3_length: 14
cdr3_aa: CSVEARGVQGEQFF

v_call: TRBV7-6
j_call: TRBJ2-3
cdr3_length: 14
cdr3_aa: CASSLVRTTDTQYF

v_call: TRBV28
j_call: TRBJ2-7
cdr3_length: 18
cdr3_aa: CASSLYGRRGASPYEQYF

v_call: TRBV7-9
j_call: TRBJ2-4
cdr3_length: 19
cdr3_aa: CASSLLEFRGPWAKNIQYF

v_call: TRBV12-3/TRBV12-4
j_call: TRBJ1-6
cdr3_length: 17
cdr3_aa: CARGRGVPSSYNSPLHF

v_call: TRBV5-6
j_call: TRBJ2-5
cdr3_length: 17
cdr3_aa: CASSLEGTGRVRETQYF

v_call: TRBV5-6
j_call: TRBJ2-1
cdr3_length: 13
cdr3_aa: CASSRSSYNEQFF

v_call: TRBV29-1
j_call: TRBJ2-7
cdr3_length: 15
cdr3_aa: CSVDGDSLGTYEQYF

v_call: TRBV7-2
j_call: TRBJ2-3
cdr3_length: 14
cdr3_aa: CASSLALAPDTQYF

v_call: TRBV7-2
j_call: TRBJ1-4
cdr3_length: 13
cdr3_aa: CASSSDRVPKLFF

v_call: TRBV4-2
j_call: TRBJ2-3
cdr3_length: 17
cdr3_aa: CASSQAQTGFGTDTQYF

v_call: TRBV29-1
j_call: TRBJ2-5
cdr3_length: 15
cdr3_aa: CSVLRGGTDQETQYF

v_call: TRBV29-1
j_call: TRBJ1-2
cdr3_length: 13
cdr3_aa: CSVEGAGQSGYTF

v_call: TRBV30
j_call: TRBJ2-4
cdr3_length: 12
cdr3_aa: CAWSQTGCIQYF

v_call: TRBV5-1
j_call: TRBJ2-7
cdr3_length: 13
cdr3_aa: CASSLAAAYEQYF

v_call: TRBV5-1
j_call: TRBJ2-1
cdr3_length: 17
cdr3_aa: CASRPTSGGAAYNEQFF

v_call: TRBV20-1
j_call: TRBJ2-1
cdr3_length: 17
cdr3_aa: CSTRGRGASRSYNEQFF

v_call: TRBV14
j_call: TRBJ2-3
cdr3_length: 21
cdr3_aa: CASSPSRRTGTPVGSTDTQYF

v_call: TRBV12-3/TRBV12-4
j_call: TRBJ2-5
cdr3_length: 14
cdr3_aa: CASSIAGGQETQYF

v_call: TRBV12-3/TRBV12-4
j_call: TRBJ2-3
cdr3_length: 13
cdr3_aa: CASSFSGTDTQYF

v_call: TRBV4-3
j_call: TRBJ2-7
cdr3_length: 13
cdr3_aa: CASSQDLSYEQYF

v_call: TRBV10-3
j_call: TRBJ2-5
cdr3_length: 15
cdr3_aa: CAISDRGGYQETQYF

v_call: TRBV7-2
j_call: TRBJ2-7
cdr3_length: 16
cdr3_aa: CASSQASGGASYEQYF

v_call: TRBV12-3/TRBV12-4
j_call: TRBJ2-2
cdr3_length: 11
cdr3_aa: CATYYGGELFF

v_call: TRBV4-3
j_call: TRBJ1-1
cdr3_length: 14
cdr3_aa: CASSQDRGWTEAFF

v_call: TRBV6-4
j_call: TRBJ2-6
cdr3_length: 14
cdr3_aa: CASSDGQGANVLTF

v_call: TRBV7-9
j_call: TRBJ2-3
cdr3_length: 14
cdr3_aa: CASSSRTVTDTQYF

v_call: TRBV12-3/TRBV12-4
j_call: TRBJ1-1
cdr3_length: 13
cdr3_aa: CASSLAVNTEAFF

v_call: TRBV6-1
j_call: TRBJ2-5
cdr3_length: 15
cdr3_aa: CASSEATGRQETQYF

v_call: TRBV6-2/TRBV6-3
j_call: TRBJ2-5
cdr3_length: 15
cdr3_aa: CASSYGSAVQETQYF

v_call: TRBV7-2
j_call: TRBJ2-7
cdr3_length: 14
cdr3_aa: CASSYGTVTYEQYF

v_call: TRBV28
j_call: TRBJ2-7
cdr3_length: 14
cdr3_aa: CASSSTETRLEQYF

v_call: TRBV4-2
j_call: TRBJ1-1
cdr3_length: 15
cdr3_aa: CASSQEGRGGTEAFF

v_call: TRBV5-5
j_call: TRBJ2-3
cdr3_length: 14
cdr3_aa: CASSLPIGTDTQYF

v_call: TRBV6-6
j_call: TRBJ2-5
cdr3_length: 18
cdr3_aa: CASSYSSATSGGQETQYF

v_call: TRBV2
j_call: TRBJ1-1
cdr3_length: 16
cdr3_aa: CASSEAMGRLNTEAFF

v_call: TRBV7-6
j_call: TRBJ1-2
cdr3_length: 16
cdr3_aa: CASRSRERQVMGGYTF

v_call: TRBV19
j_call: TRBJ1-1
cdr3_length: 11
cdr3_aa: CASSFNTEAFF

v_call: TRBV5-1
j_call: TRBJ2-7
cdr3_length: 14
cdr3_aa: CASSGSGGTYEQYF

v_call: TRBV9
j_call: TRBJ1-3
cdr3_length: 14
cdr3_aa: CASSVAWGSDTIYF

v_call: TRBV7-2
j_call: TRBJ2-7
cdr3_length: 13
cdr3_aa: CASSGRFWDEQYF

v_call: TRBV28
j_call: TRBJ2-5
cdr3_length: 14
cdr3_aa: CASSPLLASETQYF